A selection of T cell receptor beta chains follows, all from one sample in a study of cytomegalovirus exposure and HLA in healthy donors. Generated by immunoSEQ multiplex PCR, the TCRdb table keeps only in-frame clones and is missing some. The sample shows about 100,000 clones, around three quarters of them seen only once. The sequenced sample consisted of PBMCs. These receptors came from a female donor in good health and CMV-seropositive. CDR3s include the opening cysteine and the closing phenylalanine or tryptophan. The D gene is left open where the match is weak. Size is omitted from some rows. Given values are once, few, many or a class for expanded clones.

DNA: TGTGCCAGCAGCTTCGGGACAGCCTCCTACGAGCAGTACTTC
CDR3: CASSFGTASYEQYF
V: TRBV7-9
size: .
J: TRBJ2-7
D: TRBD1

DNA: TGTGCCAGCATCATAAGGGGACAGGGGTACACCGGGGAGCTGTTTTTT
CDR3: CASIIRGQGYTGELFF
V: TRBV7-8
size: once
J: TRBJ2-2
D: TRBD1

DNA: TGTGCCAGCAGACGGACAGCGGACCCCACAGATACGCAGTATTTT
CDR3: CASRRTADPTDTQYF
V: TRBV6-1
size: .
J: TRBJ2-3
D: .

DNA: TGTGCCAGCAGTTCCGCCAGGACAGGGAACTATGGCTACACCTTC
CDR3: CASSSARTGNYGYTF
V: TRBV27
size: .
J: TRBJ1-2
D: TRBD1

DNA: TGTGCCAGCAGCGGAGGGGACGCTGACTATGGCTACACCTTC
CDR3: CASSGGDADYGYTF
V: TRBV5-5
size: .
J: TRBJ1-2
D: .

DNA: TGTGCCAGCAATAGGAGGACCACAGATACGCAGTATTTT
CDR3: CASNRRTTDTQYF
V: TRBV7-6
size: .
J: TRBJ2-3
D: .

DNA: TGTGCCTGTACCGGGACATCCGCGACCTTC
CDR3: CACTGTSATF
V: TRBV30
size: few
J: TRBJ1-2
D: .

DNA: TGTTCCAGCAGCTCCTATTTATTAGATGGCTACACCTTC
CDR3: CSSSSYLLDGYTF
V: TRBV7-9
size: .
J: TRBJ1-2
D: .

DNA: TGTGCCAGCTCACCGGGCGGACACCCGAACACTGAAGCTTTCTTT
CDR3: CASSPGGHPNTEAFF
V: TRBV18
size: .
J: TRBJ1-1
D: .

DNA: TGTGCCAGCAGTGACCCGGCAGGGGGGAATGAGCAGTTCTTC
CDR3: CASSDPAGGNEQFF
V: TRBV6-4
size: .
J: TRBJ2-1
D: .

DNA: TGTGCCAGCAGCCGAAACCAGGGTTTTTCGGAGACCCAGTACTTC
CDR3: CASSRNQGFSETQYF
V: TRBV6-5
size: .
J: TRBJ2-5
D: .

DNA: TGTGCCAGCTCACCAACGCAAGGACTAGCGGGGGGCACAGATACGCAGTATTTT
CDR3: CASSPTQGLAGGTDTQYF
V: TRBV18
size: .
J: TRBJ2-3
D: TRBD2

DNA: TGCAGCGTCCGCAGGGGCCATCTTGGCTACACCTTC
CDR3: CSVRRGHLGYTF
V: TRBV29-1
size: .
J: TRBJ1-2
D: .

DNA: TGTGCCAGCAGCTTCGACAGCACCTACGAGCAGTACTTC
CDR3: CASSFDSTYEQYF
V: TRBV7-2
size: .
J: TRBJ2-7
D: .

DNA: TGTGCCAGCAGCTTAGCGGGCAGGGGTCAGCCCCAGCATTTT
CDR3: CASSLAGRGQPQHF
V: TRBV7-2
size: .
J: TRBJ1-5
D: .

DNA: TGTGCCAGCACTAAGGGGGGGGTCCCTGGAAACACCATATATTTT
CDR3: CASTKGGVPGNTIYF
V: TRBV2
size: .
J: TRBJ1-3
D: .

DNA: TGTGCCAGCAGGCCATTCGGGGGGGCCCCGGGACAGAAGAACACTGAAGCTTTCTTT
CDR3: CASRPFGGAPGQKNTEAFF
V: TRBV7-9
size: .
J: TRBJ1-1
D: TRBD1

DNA: TGTGCCAGCAGCCCCCGGACTAGCGGGAGTGGAACCGGGGAGCTGTTTTTT
CDR3: CASSPRTSGSGTGELFF
V: TRBV9
size: .
J: TRBJ2-2
D: TRBD2

DNA: TGCGCCAGCAGCTTAACCGGGACAGGGGTCCGGCGGGATGAAAAACTGTTTTTT
CDR3: CASSLTGTGVRRDEKLFF
V: TRBV5-1
size: few
J: TRBJ1-4
D: TRBD1

DNA: TGTGCCAGCAGTTCCCTGACTACCACGGGCACAGATACGCAGTATTTT
CDR3: CASSSLTTTGTDTQYF
V: TRBV28
size: .
J: TRBJ2-3
D: .

DNA: TGTGCCAGCAGCTTACGGGGGGGCCCAGATACGCAGTATTTT
CDR3: CASSLRGGPDTQYF
V: TRBV7-6
size: .
J: TRBJ2-3
D: TRBD2

DNA: TGTGCCAGCAGCTTAGCAGGGGTCACTGAAGCTTTCTTT
CDR3: CASSLAGVTEAFF
V: TRBV7-9
size: .
J: TRBJ1-1
D: .

DNA: TGTTCCTCGTTCCGGGGACAGGGGTGGTCTGGAAACACCATATATTTT
CDR3: CSSFRGQGWSGNTIYF
V: TRBV7-9
size: .
J: TRBJ1-3
D: TRBD1

DNA: TGCGCCAGCAGCTTGGGTCAGGGCAATGAGCAGTTCTTC
CDR3: CASSLGQGNEQFF
V: TRBV5-1
size: .
J: TRBJ2-1
D: .

DNA: TGTGCCTGGAGAGTAGGACATACCTACGAGCAGTACTTC
CDR3: CAWRVGHTYEQYF
V: TRBV30
size: .
J: TRBJ2-7
D: .

DNA: TGTGCCGGGGGGTCGGGGCGGGCCCAAGAGACCCAGTACTTC
CDR3: CAGGSGRAQETQYF
V: TRBV2
size: .
J: TRBJ2-5
D: .

DNA: TGTGCCAGTACCCGGATGGCTAGCGGGGGTCATGAGCAGTTCTTC
CDR3: CASTRMASGGHEQFF
V: TRBV19
size: few
J: TRBJ2-1
D: TRBD2

DNA: TGTGCCAGCAGTTGGCAGGGGCCGAGCTCCTACGAGCAGTACTTC
CDR3: CASSWQGPSSYEQYF
V: TRBV6-5
size: .
J: TRBJ2-7
D: .

DNA: TGTGCCAGCAGCTCGGCCGGGACAGGGGGCAATCAGCCCCAGCATTTT
CDR3: CASSSAGTGGNQPQHF
V: TRBV7-9
size: .
J: TRBJ1-5
D: TRBD1

DNA: TGTGCCAGCAGCCAACCCCAGGGCTTCACTGAAGCTTTCTTT
CDR3: CASSQPQGFTEAFF
V: TRBV5-6
size: .
J: TRBJ1-1
D: .

DNA: TGCGCCAGCAGCTTGGAGAACTCATATAATTCACCCCTCCACTTT
CDR3: CASSLENSYNSPLHF
V: TRBV5-1
size: .
J: TRBJ1-6
D: .

DNA: TGCGCCAGCAGCATTGGCCCCCGGGACACAGATACGCAGTATTTT
CDR3: CASSIGPRDTDTQYF
V: TRBV5-1
size: .
J: TRBJ2-3
D: .

DNA: TGTGCCAGCAGAGTCAGAAATTATGGGGAGCTGTTTTTT
CDR3: CASRVRNYGELFF
V: TRBV5-4
size: .
J: TRBJ2-2
D: .

DNA: TGTGCCAGCAGTTGGGGGGACGCAAACTATGGCTACACCTTC
CDR3: CASSWGDANYGYTF
V: TRBV6-6
size: once
J: TRBJ1-2
D: .

DNA: TGTGCCAGCATGGGACAGGGTTTTAATGGCTACACCTTC
CDR3: CASMGQGFNGYTF
V: TRBV7-2
size: .
J: TRBJ1-2
D: TRBD1

DNA: TGTGCCAGCAGCCAGGTTGGTAGCGGGAACCCCTACGAGCAGTACTTC
CDR3: CASSQVGSGNPYEQYF
V: TRBV11-2
size: few
J: TRBJ2-7
D: TRBD2

DNA: TGCGCCAGCAGCCACCGCCCCGGCGGGGGCCTTAGAAAAGAGACCCAGTACTTC
CDR3: CASSHRPGGGLRKETQYF
V: TRBV4-3
size: .
J: TRBJ2-5
D: .

DNA: TGTGCCAGCAGCTGGTCCCGGGATCCATCTGGAAACACCATATATTTT
CDR3: CASSWSRDPSGNTIYF
V: TRBV7-6
size: .
J: TRBJ1-3
D: .

DNA: TGCGCCAGCAGCCCTTTGGGCGGGAGGTTGAGCACAGATACGCAGTATTTT
CDR3: CASSPLGGRLSTDTQYF
V: TRBV5-1
size: .
J: TRBJ2-3
D: TRBD2

DNA: TGCAGTGCTAGAGGCGGATACGAGCAGTACTTC
CDR3: CSARGGYEQYF
V: TRBV20-1
size: .
J: TRBJ2-7
D: .

DNA: TGTGCCAGCAGCCAAGACCGGAGGGCGGGGGGCCAAGAGACCCAGTACTTC
CDR3: CASSQDRRAGGQETQYF
V: TRBV4-2
size: once
J: TRBJ2-5
D: TRBD2

DNA: TGTGCCAGCAGCCCGGGGGGAGATACGCAGTATTTT
CDR3: CASSPGGDTQYF
V: TRBV7-2
size: .
J: TRBJ2-3
D: TRBD2

DNA: TGTGCCAGCAGCTTTTCGGGGGCCTACAATGAGCAGTTCTTC
CDR3: CASSFSGAYNEQFF
V: TRBV7-9
size: .
J: TRBJ2-1
D: .

DNA: TGTGCCAGCAGTTCTCTAGGGACCCAGTACTTC
CDR3: CASSSLGTQYF
V: TRBV6-5
size: .
J: TRBJ2-5
D: .

DNA: TGTGCCAGCAGCCCTCGGACAGATAACACCGGGGAGCTGTTTTTT
CDR3: CASSPRTDNTGELFF
V: TRBV2
size: .
J: TRBJ2-2
D: .

DNA: TGTGCCAGCAGCATACCGGGACTAGCGGGAGGGCCCGACGAGCAGTACTTC
CDR3: CASSIPGLAGGPDEQYF
V: TRBV5-4
size: once
J: TRBJ2-7
D: TRBD2

DNA: TGCGCCAGCAGCCTGAGAGGGTTAGGGACAGATGAAGCTTTCTTT
CDR3: CASSLRGLGTDEAFF
V: TRBV4-1
size: .
J: TRBJ1-1
D: TRBD1

DNA: TGCGCCAGCAGCTTAGGAGGGAATAACGGGGAGCTGTTTTTT
CDR3: CASSLGGNNGELFF
V: TRBV5-1
size: .
J: TRBJ2-2
D: .

DNA: TGTGCCAGCTCCCGGGCGGGAGGGTACGAGCAGTACTTC
CDR3: CASSRAGGYEQYF
V: TRBV18
size: .
J: TRBJ2-7
D: TRBD2

DNA: TGTGCCAGCAGCCCGGATAGGACAGGGGCCTACGAGCAGTACTTC
CDR3: CASSPDRTGAYEQYF
V: TRBV7-8
size: .
J: TRBJ2-7
D: TRBD1

DNA: TGTGCCAGCAGCTTAGAGGGGCAGGGGTTATCCAACTATGGCTACACCTTC
CDR3: CASSLEGQGLSNYGYTF
V: TRBV7-2
size: .
J: TRBJ1-2
D: .

DNA: TGTGCCAGCAGTGAAGCGCTTCAACGAGGGACAGCAGAAGCTTTCTTT
CDR3: CASSEALQRGTAEAFF
V: TRBV2
size: .
J: TRBJ1-1
D: TRBD1

DNA: TGTGCCAGCAGCGGGCGGGGGGGGCGGAGGGAGACCCAGTACTTC
CDR3: CASSGRGGRRETQYF
V: TRBV7-8
size: .
J: TRBJ2-5
D: TRBD2

DNA: TGCGCCAGCAGCCCCGGATCGCCGGGGATAGGCTATGGCTACACCTTC
CDR3: CASSPGSPGIGYGYTF
V: TRBV5-1
size: .
J: TRBJ1-2
D: .

DNA: TGTGCCACCAGCAGAGATACGGGGAACGCGAATGAGCAGTTCTTC
CDR3: CATSRDTGNANEQFF
V: TRBV15
size: few
J: TRBJ2-1
D: .